What follows describes a single T cell receptor beta chain. This specimen comes from a study of T cell changes during pregnancy in multiple sclerosis. Measured with immunoSEQ multiplex PCR; TCRdb has only the in-frame clones, and not every one. The table includes around 39,000 clones, around 90% detected once. The origin of this receptor is a female donor with multiple sclerosis, enrolled in a pregnancy study. Material: CD4+ T cells from peripheral blood mononuclear cells, obtained before pregnancy.

The CDR3, as DNA: TGTGCCAGCAGTCCCGGACAGGGCGCTCCCACCGGGGAGCTGTTTTTT. This codes for CASSPGQGAPTGELFF. The chain has TRBV27 and TRBJ2-2; 8 nucleotides align to TRBD1. V lost 5 bases to trimming and J lost 4 bases; unmatched junction nucleotides: 9. This CDR3 spans 16 amino acids. In germline, CDR1 is MNHEY, CDR2 SMNVEV (reference sequence).